This T cell receptor beta chain came from a study of identical twins. The CDR3 is 14 residues long. The germline CDR1 and CDR2 sequences are SGHAT and FQNNGV. V lost 1 base and J lost 6; bases outside the gene matches: 3. A universal primer site was incorporated via template switching, and the cDNA contained unique molecular identifiers. TCRdb re-derived calls from the 5' RACE reads in MiXCR, one entry per CDR3 protein. Of 690,000 or so distinct CDR3 sequences in the sample, around 8.3% were seen once. There were only healthy Caucasians among the donors. General observations from the study: Cross-sectional statistical analysis, not tracking of the same donors, underpinned the conclusions. Models predicted less out-of-frame TCR alpha sharing in monozygotic twins than was found.

This clonotype was counted at least ten times. Its target is not known. These data also featured in a second study, about yellow fever vaccine responses in identical twins.

Sequencing input: PBMCs. The TCR originated in a woman aged 18-35 years in good health. The chain is built from TRBV11-2 and TRBJ2-3; 8 bases are a match to TRBD2. CDR3 coding DNA: TGTGCCAGCAGCTTAGCCAGCGGGGGTGATACGCAGTATTTT. Translated: CASSLASGGDTQYF.